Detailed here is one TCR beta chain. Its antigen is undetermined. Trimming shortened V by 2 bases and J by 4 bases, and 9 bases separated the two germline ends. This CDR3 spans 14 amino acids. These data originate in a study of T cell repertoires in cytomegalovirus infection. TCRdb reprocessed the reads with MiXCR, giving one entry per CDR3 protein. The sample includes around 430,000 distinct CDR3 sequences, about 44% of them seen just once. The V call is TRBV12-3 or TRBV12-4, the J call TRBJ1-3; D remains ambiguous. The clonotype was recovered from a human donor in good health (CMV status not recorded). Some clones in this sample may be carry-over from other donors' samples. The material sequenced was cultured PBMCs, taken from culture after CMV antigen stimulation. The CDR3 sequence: CASSLRESGNTIYF. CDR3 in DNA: TGTGCCAGCAGTTTAAGGGAATCCGGAAACACCATATATTTT.